Below, 17 T cell receptor beta chains from the same sample are listed, as sequenced in a study of blood T cells in healthy people across ages. A second PCR, run for roughly 7 to 12 cycles, used a sample-barcoded 5' primer plus a J-beta primer mix. TCRdb re-analysed the 5' RACE reads in MiXCR, keeping a single row per CDR3 protein. The data contain roughly 900,000 distinct CDR3 sequences, 29% of them singletons. Sequencing input: blood. These receptors originate from an elderly woman in good health.

This clonotype has a handful of counts. The V gene is TRBV11-2, the J gene TRBJ2-1, with D uncertain. This CDR3 spans 15 amino acids. Trimming pared 2 bases from V and 4 bases from J, leaving 12 bases between. The germline gives CDR1 SGHAT, CDR2 FQNNGV. CDR3 residues: CASSLFSAPYNEQFF. In nucleotides, the CDR3 is TGTGCCAGCAGCTTATTCTCGGCCCCATACAATGAGCAGTTCTTC.

This clonotype occurred many times. This sequence joins TRBV15 and TRBJ2-3; 8 positions agree with TRBD2. Germline loops: CDR1 LNHNV, CDR2 YYDKDF (reference sequence). V trimming: 0 bases; J trimming: 5 bases; junction bases outside the gene matches: 4. This CDR3 has 15 amino acids. In DNA, the CDR3 is TGTGCCACCAGCAGAGATTTCCGGGGGGGAGATACGCAGTATTTT. It encodes CATSRDFRGGDTQYF.

This clonotype appeared a few times. The J gene is TRBJ2-7, the V gene TRBV30, with 7 bases that match TRBD1. Per the germline V gene, CDR1 is GTSNPN and CDR2 is SVGIG (reference sequence). The V segment lost 2 bases and the J segment 3 bases; nucleotides outside the gene matches: 4. The CDR3 loop spans 13 amino acids. In DNA form, the CDR3 reads TGTGCCTGGAGTCCCGGGACAGTCTACGAGCAGTACTTC. Amino acid sequence: CAWSPGTVYEQYF.

This clonotype was seen a handful of times. An end of the junction differs from the germline gene, which may be a read error. The rearrangement joins TRBV6-5 to TRBJ1-2; a weak D match, TRBD1 (6 bases). This CDR3 has 14 amino acids. The V gene's germline CDR1 is MNHEY and CDR2 SVGAGI. The CDR3 spells CVSTHRQEDYGYTF. CDR3 nucleotides: TGTGTCAGCACTCACAGACAGGAAGACTATGGCTACACCTTC.

The V call is TRBV20-1, the J call TRBJ2-5; possible D gene TRBD2, 7 bases. Germline values: CDR1 DFQATT, CDR2 SNEGSKA (reference sequence). The CDR3 consists of 16 residues. The V and J ends lost 0 bases and 7 bases respectively, with 21 bases between them. CDR3 bases: TGCAGTGCTAGAGACATATCGGGGGGCCCTAGGGGGACCCAGTACTTC. Translated, it gives CSARDISGGPRGTQYF.

This clonotype has a count of ten or more. The chain recombines TRBV25-1 with TRBJ2-3; D remains unclear. Germline CDR1 MGHDK, CDR2 SYGVNS. V dropped 3 bases and J dropped 8 bases, with 9 bases sitting between them. The CDR3 has 12 residues. For the CDR3, the DNA is TGTGCCAGCAGTGATCCCGGGCGTACGCAGTATTTT. Translated, it gives CASSDPGRTQYF.

Notes on this clonotype: It may be a read error: a sequence one base away is much more abundant. The chain recombines TRBV12-3 or TRBV12-4 with TRBJ2-3; TRBD2 matches at 8 bases. The CDR3 sequence is 16 residues long. This CDR3 reads CASSPLIAGKTDAQYF. The CDR3 DNA reads as TGTGCCAGCAGCCCCCTAATAGCGGGGAAAACAGATGCGCAGTATTTT.

The J gene is TRBJ2-7, the V gene TRBV18; no reliable D call. The CDR3 is 14 amino acids. Trimming cost V 0 bases and J 0 bases, with 6 bases left between them. Per the germline V gene, CDR1 is KGHSH and CDR2 is LQKENI. CDR3 sequence reads: CASSPPVNSYEQYF. In DNA form, the CDR3 reads TGTGCCAGCTCACCACCGGTTAACTCCTACGAGCAGTACTTC.

On this clonotype itself: The junction does not match germline at one end; this may be a read error. The chain joins TRBV7-7 to TRBJ2-1; tentatively, D is TRBD1 or TRBD2 (6 bases each). The CDR3 spans 15 residues. Per germline, CDR1 SSHAT and CDR2 FNYEAQ (reference sequence). CDR3 sequence: CASSPGSGGGNEQFF. CDR3 sequence (DNA): TGTGCTAGCAGCCCCGGTAGCGGAGGGGGGAATGAGCAGTTCTTC. The whole variable domain, remainder taken from reference TRBV7-7 and TRBJ2-1, is GAGVSQSPRYKVTKRGQDVTLRCDPISSHATLYWYQQALGQGPEFLTYFNYEAQPDKSGLPSDRFSAERPEGSISTLTIQRTEQRDSAMYRCASSPGSGGGNEQFFGPGTRLTVL.

The chain combines TRBV4-2 with TRBJ1-5; possible D gene TRBD1, 6 bases. Trimming took 0 bases from V and 6 from J, leaving 9 bases between them. This CDR3 is built from 14 residues. CDR1 LGHNA and CDR2 YNFKEQ come from the germline V gene. CDR3 nucleotides: TGTGCCAGCAGCCAAGACCGGGGGGCTCAGCCCCAGCATTTT. This gives the protein CASSQDRGAQPQHF.

This clonotype was seen ten or more times. The chain links TRBV7-2 to TRBJ1-2, with 8 bases fitting TRBD1. The CDR3 consists of 14 residues. Germline loops: CDR1 SGHTA, CDR2 FQGNSA. V trimming: 5 bases; J trimming: 7 bases; junction bases outside the gene matches: 9. CDR3 nucleotide sequence: TGTGCCAGCAGCCCCGGACAGGGACGGGTTGGCTACACCTTC. Translated: CASSPGQGRVGYTF.

The CDR3 DNA reads as TGTGCCAGCAGCCGGAGAGGGGGCACGGAGACCCAGTACTTC. Translated, it gives CASSRRGGTETQYF. The chain has TRBV11-3 and TRBJ2-7; 7 bases are shared with TRBD1. The J call is doubtful: the DNA matches TRBJ2-5 better. This CDR3 spans 14 amino acids. Germline V gene lookup returns CDR1 SGHNT and CDR2 YENEEA.

This clonotype occurred a few times. This chain uses TRBV6-5 with TRBJ1-4; 10 bases agree with TRBD1. V lost 0 bases, J lost 3 bases, and 13 bases stayed unmatched. Germline assignment: CDR1 MNHEY and CDR2 SVGAGI. This CDR3 is 20 amino acids long. CDR3 region: CASSYSPLPGTGVANEKLFF. Written as DNA, the CDR3 is TGTGCCAGCAGTTACTCGCCATTACCCGGGACAGGGGTGGCTAATGAAAAACTGTTTTTT.

J is TRBJ2-4 and V is TRBV20-1; the D gene is possibly TRBD1 (7 bases). The germline gives CDR1 DFQATT, CDR2 SNEGSKA (reference sequence). The CDR3 loop spans 13 amino acids. The V end lost 5 bases, the J end lost 8 bases, and 16 bases lay between the germline ends. CDR3 region: CSASTGSGDIQYF. CDR3 DNA: TGCAGTGCTTCGACAGGGTCGGGGGACATTCAGTACTTC.

This chain joins TRBV9 and TRBJ1-5; possible D gene TRBD1, 5 bases. Between the trimmed V and J ends, which lost 0 bases and 4 bases, there was a span of 11 bases. This CDR3 comprises 15 residues. Germline lookup yields CDR1 SGDLS and CDR2 YYNGEE. The CDR3 nucleotides read TGTGCCAGCAGCGTAGATGGGGCGCGGAATCAGCCCCAGCATTTT. Translating it yields CASSVDGARNQPQHF.

The chain recombines TRBV2 with TRBJ2-7, with D possibly matching TRBD1 (6 bases). Per germline, CDR1 SNHLY and CDR2 FYNNEI. This CDR3 contains 13 residues. Trimming took off 5 bases at V and 5 bases at J, with 13 bases between the two ends. The CDR3 region has the DNA TGTGCCAGCAGTATCACAGGGATGAACGAGCAGTACTTC. The encoded protein is CASSITGMNEQYF.

With regard to this clonotype: A junction boundary mismatches the germline segment, possibly from a read error. This chain uses TRBV27 with TRBJ1-2; weak D call: TRBD1 (6 bases). CDR1 and CDR2 from the germline V gene are MNHEY and SMNVEV (reference sequence). The CDR3 consists of 16 residues. The DNA for the CDR3 is TGTGCCAGCAGTTTATCTCTGGGGGCTAGCGGCTATGGCTGCACCTTC. It specifies CASSLSLGASGYGCTF.